Presented here are 6 T cell receptor beta chains from one specimen sequenced in a study of T cell responses to AZD1222 COVID-19 vaccine (dated by TCRdb to the early 2020s). The method behind the library was the immunoSEQ multiplex PCR assay. Sourced from immuneACCESS, this table was stored by TCRdb with only in-frame sequences that have V and J called. A share of the clones is absent; for the studies checked, an unresolved V gene accounts for under half, and the remainder has no known explanation. The sample profile shows 150,000 or so clones; 70% to 90% of them were found once. Of the sample, 5% to 5.5% is held by the ten largest clones. Taken with the paper, the label for time point translates to: baseline before first vaccination. The sample here was peripheral blood, taken on day 0 of AZD1222 vaccination. The receptor source for this set is an adult in good health.

The rearrangement joins TRBV28 to TRBJ2-7, with 7 bases identical to TRBD1. Germline V gene sequence: CDR1 MDHEN, CDR2 SYDVKM. J gave up 4 bases and V 8 bases, and 5 bases lay outside the gene matches. The CDR3 contains 12 residues. CDR3: CASRTGVYEQYF. DNA for the CDR3: TGTGCCAGCCGCACAGGGGTTTACGAGCAGTACTTC.

This clone was seen a single time. The chain has TRBV6-1 and TRBJ1-4, with 7 bases matching TRBD1. V lost 2 bases, J lost 1 base, and 10 bases stayed unmatched. The CDR3 runs 18 residues. Germline V lookup: CDR1 MNHNS, CDR2 SASEGT. The CDR3 DNA follows: TGTGCCAGCAGTGAAACGGGGACAGTCCTCAAAACTAATGAAAAACTGTTTTTT. It encodes CASSETGTVLKTNEKLFF.

The CDR3 loop is CASLSGRASGYNEQFF. The CDR3 nucleotides are TGTGCCAGCCTTAGCGGGAGGGCTTCTGGTTACAATGAGCAGTTCTTC. V gene TRBV19 combines with J gene TRBJ2-1, with 11 bases fitting TRBD2. The CDR3 covers 16 residues. After removal of 9 bases from V and 4 bases from J, the junction contained 11 bases not matched to a gene. CDR1 is LNHDA and CDR2 is SQIVND in the germline V gene (reference sequence). The full variable domain, its missing parts supplied by reference TRBV19 and TRBJ2-1, is DGGITQSPKYLFRKEGQNVTLSCEQNLNHDAMYWYRQDPGQGLRLIYYSQIVNDFQKGDIAEGYSVSREKKESFPLTVTSAQKNPTAFYLCASLSGRASGYNEQFFGPGTRLTVL.

This clone was seen only a few times. The chain recombines TRBV27 with TRBJ2-2, with D tentatively TRBD1 or TRBD2 (5 bases each). The CDR3 contains 15 residues. V gave up 6 bases and J gave up 3 bases, with 14 bases separating them. Germline V gene data show CDR1 as MNHEY and CDR2 as SMNVEV (reference sequence). CDR3 in DNA: TGTGCCAGCAGCCAGGGACGGCTGGACACCGGGGAGCTGTTTTTT. It is translated as CASSQGRLDTGELFF.

The chain recombines TRBV5-5 with TRBJ2-7, with TRBD2 matching 8 bases. Germline V CDR1 and CDR2: SGHKS, YYEKEE (reference sequence). The CDR3 is made up of 15 amino acids. V dropped 3 bases and J dropped 3; count of bases not matched to a gene: 8. In DNA, the CDR3 is TGTGCCAGCAGCTCACCAACGGCGGGAGGCTACGAGCAGTACTTC. Encoded protein: CASSSPTAGGYEQYF.

The rearrangement uses TRBV19 and TRBJ2-2; either TRBD1 or TRBD2 may supply D (6 bases each). This CDR3 has 16 amino acids. Germline values: CDR1 LNHDA, CDR2 SQIVND (reference sequence). V lost 3 bases and J lost 4, with 15 bases in between. DNA of the CDR3: TGTGCCAGTAGTATTTGGGGGGCGGGTGGCACCGGGGAGCTGTTTTTT. The encoded protein is CASSIWGAGGTGELFF.